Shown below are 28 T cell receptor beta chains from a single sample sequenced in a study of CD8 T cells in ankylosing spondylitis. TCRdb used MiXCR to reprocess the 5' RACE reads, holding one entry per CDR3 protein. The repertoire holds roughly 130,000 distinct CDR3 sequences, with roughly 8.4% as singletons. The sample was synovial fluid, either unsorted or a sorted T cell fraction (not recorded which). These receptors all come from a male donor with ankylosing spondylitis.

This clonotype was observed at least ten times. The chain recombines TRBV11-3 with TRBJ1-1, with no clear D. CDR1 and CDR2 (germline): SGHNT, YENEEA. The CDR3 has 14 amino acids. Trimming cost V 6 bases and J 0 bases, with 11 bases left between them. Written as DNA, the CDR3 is TGTGCCAGCAGTTCCGGCCATATGAACACTGAAGCTTTCTTT. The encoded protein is CASSSGHMNTEAFF. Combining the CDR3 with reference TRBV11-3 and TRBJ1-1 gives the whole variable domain EAGVVQSPRYKIIEKKQPVAFWCNPISGHNTLYWYLQNLGQGPELLIRYENEEAVDDSQLPKDRFSAERLKGVDSTLKIQPAELGDSAVYLCASSSGHMNTEAFFGQGTRLTVV.

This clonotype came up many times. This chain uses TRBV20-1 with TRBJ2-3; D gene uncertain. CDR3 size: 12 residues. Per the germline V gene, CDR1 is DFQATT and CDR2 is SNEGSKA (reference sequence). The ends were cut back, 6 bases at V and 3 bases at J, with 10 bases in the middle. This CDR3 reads CSASRWTDTQYF. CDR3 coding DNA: TGCAGTGCATCAAGGTGGACAGATACGCAGTATTTT.

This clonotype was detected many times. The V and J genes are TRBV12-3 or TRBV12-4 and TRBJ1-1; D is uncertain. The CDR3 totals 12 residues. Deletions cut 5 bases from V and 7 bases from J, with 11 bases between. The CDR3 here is CASSRLLFEAFF. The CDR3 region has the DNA TGTGCCAGCAGTCGGCTTCTTTTTGAAGCTTTCTTT.

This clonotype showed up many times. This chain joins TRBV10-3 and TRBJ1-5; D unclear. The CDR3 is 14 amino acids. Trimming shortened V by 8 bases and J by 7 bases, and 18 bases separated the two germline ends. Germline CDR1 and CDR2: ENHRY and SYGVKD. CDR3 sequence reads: CAIGEYRSDQPQHF. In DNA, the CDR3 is TGTGCCATCGGGGAATACCGTTCGGACCAGCCCCAGCATTTT.

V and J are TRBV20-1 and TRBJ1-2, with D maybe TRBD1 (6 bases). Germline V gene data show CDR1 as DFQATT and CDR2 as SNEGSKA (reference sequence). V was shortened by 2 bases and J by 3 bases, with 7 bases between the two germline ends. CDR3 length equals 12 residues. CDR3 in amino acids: CSARWGHYGYTF. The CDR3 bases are TGCAGTGCTAGATGGGGGCACTATGGCTACACCTTC.

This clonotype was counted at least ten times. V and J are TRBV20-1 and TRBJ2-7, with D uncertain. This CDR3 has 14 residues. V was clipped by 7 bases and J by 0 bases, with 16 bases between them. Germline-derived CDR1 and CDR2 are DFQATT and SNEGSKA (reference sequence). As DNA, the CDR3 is TGCAGTGTTTTGCCGGGCTTTTTCTCCTACGAGCAGTACTTC. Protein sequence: CSVLPGFFSYEQYF.

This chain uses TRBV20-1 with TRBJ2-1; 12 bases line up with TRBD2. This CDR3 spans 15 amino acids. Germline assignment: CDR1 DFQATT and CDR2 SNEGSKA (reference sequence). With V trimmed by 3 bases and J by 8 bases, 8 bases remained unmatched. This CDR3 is CSASATSGRGDEQFF. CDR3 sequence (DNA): TGCAGTGCTAGCGCGACTAGCGGGAGAGGGGATGAGCAGTTCTTC.

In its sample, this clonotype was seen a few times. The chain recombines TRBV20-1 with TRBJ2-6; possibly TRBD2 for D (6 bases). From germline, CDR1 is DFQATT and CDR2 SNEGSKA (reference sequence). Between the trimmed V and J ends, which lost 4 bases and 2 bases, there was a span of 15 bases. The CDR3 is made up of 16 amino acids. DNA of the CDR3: TGCAGTGCTAACCGGGACGGGAGCGCTGGGGCCAACGTCCTGACTTTC. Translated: CSANRDGSAGANVLTF.

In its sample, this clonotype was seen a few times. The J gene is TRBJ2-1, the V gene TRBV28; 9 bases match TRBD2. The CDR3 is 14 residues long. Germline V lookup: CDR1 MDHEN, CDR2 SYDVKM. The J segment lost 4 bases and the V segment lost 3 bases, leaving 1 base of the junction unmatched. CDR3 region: CASSFLAGYNEQFF. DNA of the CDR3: TGTGCCAGCAGTTTTCTAGCGGGATACAATGAGCAGTTCTTC.

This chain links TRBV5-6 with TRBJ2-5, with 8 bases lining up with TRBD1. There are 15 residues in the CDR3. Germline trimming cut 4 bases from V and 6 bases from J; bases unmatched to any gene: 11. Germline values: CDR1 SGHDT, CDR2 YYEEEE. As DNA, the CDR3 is TGTGCCAGCAGCATAGCCAGGGGGCGCGGTAAGACCCAGTACTTC. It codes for CASSIARGRGKTQYF.

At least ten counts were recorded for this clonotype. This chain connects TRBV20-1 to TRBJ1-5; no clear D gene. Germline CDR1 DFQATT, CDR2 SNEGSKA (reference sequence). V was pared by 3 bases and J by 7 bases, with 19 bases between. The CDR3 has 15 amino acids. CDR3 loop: CSASLDRASGQPQHF. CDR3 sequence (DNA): TGCAGTGCTAGCCTCGATAGGGCTTCGGGGCAGCCCCAGCATTTT.

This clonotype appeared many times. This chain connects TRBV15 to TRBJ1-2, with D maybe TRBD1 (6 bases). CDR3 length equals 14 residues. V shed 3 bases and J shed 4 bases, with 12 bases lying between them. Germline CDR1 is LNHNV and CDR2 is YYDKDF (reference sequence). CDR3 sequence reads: CATSRGATAYGYTF. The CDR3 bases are TGTGCCACCAGCAGGGGGGCGACAGCCTATGGCTACACCTTC.

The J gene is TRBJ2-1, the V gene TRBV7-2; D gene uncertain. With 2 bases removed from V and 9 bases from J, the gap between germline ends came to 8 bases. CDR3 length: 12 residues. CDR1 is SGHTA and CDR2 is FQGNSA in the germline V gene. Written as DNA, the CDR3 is TGTGCCAGCAGCTTACGAGTTACTGAGCAGTTCTTC. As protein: CASSLRVTEQFF. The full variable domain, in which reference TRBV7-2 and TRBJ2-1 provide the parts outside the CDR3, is GAGVSQSPSNKVTEKGKDVELRCDPISGHTALYWYRQSLGQGLEFLIYFQGNSAPDKSGLPSDRFSAERTGGSVSTLTIQRTQQEDSAVYLCASSLRVTEQFFGPGTRLTVL.

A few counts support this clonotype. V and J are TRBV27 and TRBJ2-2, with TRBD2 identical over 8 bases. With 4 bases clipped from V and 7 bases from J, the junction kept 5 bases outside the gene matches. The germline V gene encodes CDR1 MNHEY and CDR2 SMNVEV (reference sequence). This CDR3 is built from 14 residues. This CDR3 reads CASSWTSRSGELFF. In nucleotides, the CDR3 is TGTGCCAGCAGTTGGACTAGCAGAAGCGGGGAGCTGTTTTTT.

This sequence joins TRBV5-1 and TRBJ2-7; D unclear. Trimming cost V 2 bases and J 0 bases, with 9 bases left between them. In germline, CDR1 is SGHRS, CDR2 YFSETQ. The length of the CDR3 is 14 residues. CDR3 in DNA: TGCGCCAGCAGCTTTGGACCCAGCTCCTACGAGCAGTACTTC. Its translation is CASSFGPSSYEQYF.

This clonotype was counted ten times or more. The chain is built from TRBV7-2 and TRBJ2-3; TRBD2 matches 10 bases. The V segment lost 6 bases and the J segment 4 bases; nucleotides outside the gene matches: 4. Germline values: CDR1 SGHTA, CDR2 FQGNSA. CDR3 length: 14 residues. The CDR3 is CASSQAGGADTQYF. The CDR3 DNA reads TGTGCCAGCAGTCAAGCGGGGGGGGCAGATACGCAGTATTTT.

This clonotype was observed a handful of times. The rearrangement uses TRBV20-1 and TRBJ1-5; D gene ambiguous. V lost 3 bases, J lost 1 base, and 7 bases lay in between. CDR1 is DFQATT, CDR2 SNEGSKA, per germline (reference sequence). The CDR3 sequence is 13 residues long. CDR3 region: CSASPESNQPQHF. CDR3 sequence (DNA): TGCAGTGCTAGTCCCGAGAGCAATCAGCCCCAGCATTTT.

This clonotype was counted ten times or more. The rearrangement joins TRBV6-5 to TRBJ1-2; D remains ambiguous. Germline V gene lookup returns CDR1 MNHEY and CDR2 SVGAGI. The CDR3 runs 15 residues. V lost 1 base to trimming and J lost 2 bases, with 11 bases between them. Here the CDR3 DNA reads TGTGCCAGCAGTTACTATTCTTGGGGAAACTATGGCTACACCTTC. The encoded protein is CASSYYSWGNYGYTF.

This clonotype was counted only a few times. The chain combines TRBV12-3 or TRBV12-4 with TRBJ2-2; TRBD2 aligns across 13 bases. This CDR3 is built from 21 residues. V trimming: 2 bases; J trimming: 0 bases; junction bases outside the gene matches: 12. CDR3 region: CASSLWVWRTSGSPNTGELFF. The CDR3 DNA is TGTGCCAGCAGTTTATGGGTTTGGAGGACTAGCGGGAGCCCGAACACCGGGGAGCTGTTTTTT.

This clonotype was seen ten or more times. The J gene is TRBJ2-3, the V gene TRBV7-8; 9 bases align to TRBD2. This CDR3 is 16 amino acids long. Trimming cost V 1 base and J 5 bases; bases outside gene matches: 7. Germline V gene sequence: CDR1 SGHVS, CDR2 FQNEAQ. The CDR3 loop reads CASSLVAGGAQDTQYF. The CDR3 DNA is TGTGCCAGCAGCTTAGTGGCGGGGGGGGCACAAGATACGCAGTATTTT. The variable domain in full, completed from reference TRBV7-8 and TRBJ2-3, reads GAGVSQSPRYKVAKRGQDVALRCDPISGHVSLFWYQQALGQGPEFLTYFQNEAQLDKSGLPSDRFFAERPEGSVSTLKIQRTQQEDSAVYLCASSLVAGGAQDTQYFGPGTRLTVL.

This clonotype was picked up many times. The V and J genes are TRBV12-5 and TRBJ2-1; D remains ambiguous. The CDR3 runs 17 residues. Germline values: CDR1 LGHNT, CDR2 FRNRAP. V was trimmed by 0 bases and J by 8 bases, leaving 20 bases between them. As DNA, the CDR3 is TGTGCTAGTGGTTTGGTACTAAGCGCGGCTACTGGGGATGAGCAGTTCTTC. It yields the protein CASGLVLSAATGDEQFF.

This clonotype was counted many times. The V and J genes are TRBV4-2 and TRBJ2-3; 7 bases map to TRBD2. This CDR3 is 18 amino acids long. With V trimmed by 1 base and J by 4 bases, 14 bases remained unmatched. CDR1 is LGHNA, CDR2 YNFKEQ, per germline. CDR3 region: CASSQVGRGGSGADTQYF. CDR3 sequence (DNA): TGTGCCAGCAGCCAAGTCGGGCGGGGCGGGAGTGGGGCAGATACGCAGTATTTT.

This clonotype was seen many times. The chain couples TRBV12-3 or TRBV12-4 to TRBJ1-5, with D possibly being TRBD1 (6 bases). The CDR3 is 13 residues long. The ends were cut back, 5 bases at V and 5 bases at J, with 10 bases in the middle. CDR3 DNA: TGTGCCAGCAGTGTAGACAGGTATCAGCCCCAGCATTTT. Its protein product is CASSVDRYQPQHF.

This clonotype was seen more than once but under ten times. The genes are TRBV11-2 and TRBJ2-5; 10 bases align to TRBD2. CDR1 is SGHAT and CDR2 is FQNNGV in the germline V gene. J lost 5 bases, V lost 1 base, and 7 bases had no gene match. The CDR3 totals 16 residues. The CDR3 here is CASSLAKREGVETQYF. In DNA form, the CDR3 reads TGTGCCAGCAGCTTAGCTAAGCGGGAGGGCGTGGAGACCCAGTACTTC.

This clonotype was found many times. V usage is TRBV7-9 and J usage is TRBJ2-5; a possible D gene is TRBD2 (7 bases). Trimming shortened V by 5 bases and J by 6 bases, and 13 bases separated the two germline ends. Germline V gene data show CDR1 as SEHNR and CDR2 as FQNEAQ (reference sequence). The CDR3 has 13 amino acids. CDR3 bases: TGTGCCAGCAGCCTACAGGGAGGGAAGACCCAGTACTTC. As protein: CASSLQGGKTQYF.

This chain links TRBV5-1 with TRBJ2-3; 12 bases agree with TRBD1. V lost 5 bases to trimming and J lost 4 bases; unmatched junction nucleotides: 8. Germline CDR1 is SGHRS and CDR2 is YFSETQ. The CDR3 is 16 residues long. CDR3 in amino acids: CASSRGTGGFADTQYF. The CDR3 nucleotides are TGCGCCAGCAGTCGCGGGACAGGGGGCTTCGCAGATACGCAGTATTTT.

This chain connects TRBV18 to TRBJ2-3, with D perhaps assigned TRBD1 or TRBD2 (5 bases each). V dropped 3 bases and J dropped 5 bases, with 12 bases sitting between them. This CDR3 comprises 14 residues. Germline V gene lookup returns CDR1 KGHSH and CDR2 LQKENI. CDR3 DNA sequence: TGTGCCAGCTCACCGGGGCTAGCTGAAGATACGCAGTATTTT. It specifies CASSPGLAEDTQYF.

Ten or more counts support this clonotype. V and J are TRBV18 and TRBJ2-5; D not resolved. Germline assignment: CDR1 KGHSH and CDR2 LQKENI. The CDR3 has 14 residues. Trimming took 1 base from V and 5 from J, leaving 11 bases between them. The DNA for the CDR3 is TGTGCCAGCTCACCACAAGCCCTAGGGGAGACCCAGTACTTC. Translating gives CASSPQALGETQYF.